These 8 T cell receptor beta chains share one sample of origin, sequenced in a study of cytomegalovirus exposure and HLA in healthy donors. PCR involved 60 Vbeta and 13 Jbeta primers. Sequencing was performed with immunoSEQ multiplex PCR; in TCRdb, only in-frame clones are kept and a portion is missing. The repertoire consists of under 200,000 clones, with about 80% occurring once and the leading ten covering 4% to 5.5%. Sequenced material: PBMCs. Every receptor here comes from a man aged 25 to 40 in good health and CMV-seronegative.

The chain recombines TRBV30 with TRBJ2-1; maybe TRBD2 (6 bases). From germline, CDR1 is GTSNPN and CDR2 SVGIG (reference sequence). The CDR3 has 13 residues. V lost 7 bases and J 2 bases, leaving 12 bases between the germline ends. CDR3 sequence reads: CALSGVPYNEQFF. The CDR3 DNA reads TGTGCCTTATCGGGGGTCCCCTACAATGAGCAGTTCTTC.

V usage is TRBV6-1 and J usage is TRBJ1-2, with TRBD1 identical over 7 bases. From germline, CDR1 is MNHNS and CDR2 SASEGT. This CDR3 comprises 14 residues. The J segment lost 8 bases and the V segment lost 5 bases, leaving 11 bases of the junction unmatched. CDR3 sequence (DNA): TGTGCCAGCAGTCCTGGACAGGACTGGGGCGGCTACACCTTC. Its translation is CASSPGQDWGGYTF.

This chain uses TRBV2 with TRBJ2-7, with 11 bases fitting TRBD2. The CDR3 runs 14 residues. Germline CDR1 is SNHLY and CDR2 is FYNNEI. V was pared by 6 bases and J by 3 bases, with 4 bases of the junction left unmatched. CDR3: CASSSGTSGYEQYF. CDR3 DNA: TGTGCCAGCAGCTCGGGGACTAGCGGCTACGAGCAGTACTTC.

The chain employs TRBV4-3 and TRBJ2-1, with TRBD2 identical over 7 bases. The CDR3 extends over 15 amino acids. Trimming took 3 bases from V and 5 from J; bases not matched to a gene: 7. Germline loops: CDR1 LGHNA, CDR2 YSLEER. The CDR3 bases are TGCGCCAGCAGCCAGGAGGGACTACACCACAATGAGCAGTTCTTC. This encodes CASSQEGLHHNEQFF.

The rearrangement joins TRBV7-3 to TRBJ2-2; D unresolved. The CDR3 is made up of 14 amino acids. V was cut by 3 bases and J by 5 bases, with 10 bases left in between. Germline V gene lookup returns CDR1 SGHTA and CDR2 FQGTGA. The DNA of the CDR3 is TGTGCCAGCAGCTTTGGGCAGCTGACCGGGGAGCTGTTTTTT. Protein product: CASSFGQLTGELFF.

The chain couples TRBV30 to TRBJ2-7, with 9 nucleotides matching TRBD1. The CDR3 sequence is 15 residues long. Germline V lookup: CDR1 GTSNPN, CDR2 SVGIG (reference sequence). Trimming took 3 bases from V and 1 from J; bases not matched to a gene: 7. This chain's CDR3 is CAWSWGQGPSYEQYF. The CDR3 nucleotides are TGTGCCTGGAGCTGGGGACAGGGTCCGTCCTACGAGCAGTACTTC.

This clone was counted between two and nine times. The CDR3 bases are TGTGCCATCAGTGACCGAGACAGGGGTATAATCAATGAGCAGTTCTTC. Protein product: CAISDRDRGIINEQFF. This chain links TRBV10-3 with TRBJ2-1; 8 bases are shared with TRBD1. CDR3 length equals 16 residues. Germline trimming cut 3 bases from V and 6 bases from J; bases unmatched to any gene: 10. Germline-derived CDR1 and CDR2 are ENHRY and SYGVKD.

V is TRBV6-1 and J is TRBJ2-1; a possible D gene is TRBD2 (6 bases). The CDR3 runs to 14 residues. The germline CDR1 and CDR2 sequences are MNHNS and SASEGT. Trimming shortened V by 3 bases and J by 5 bases, and 11 bases separated the two germline ends. The CDR3: CASSEERVNNEQFF. Here the CDR3 DNA reads TGTGCCAGCAGTGAGGAGCGGGTGAACAATGAGCAGTTCTTC.